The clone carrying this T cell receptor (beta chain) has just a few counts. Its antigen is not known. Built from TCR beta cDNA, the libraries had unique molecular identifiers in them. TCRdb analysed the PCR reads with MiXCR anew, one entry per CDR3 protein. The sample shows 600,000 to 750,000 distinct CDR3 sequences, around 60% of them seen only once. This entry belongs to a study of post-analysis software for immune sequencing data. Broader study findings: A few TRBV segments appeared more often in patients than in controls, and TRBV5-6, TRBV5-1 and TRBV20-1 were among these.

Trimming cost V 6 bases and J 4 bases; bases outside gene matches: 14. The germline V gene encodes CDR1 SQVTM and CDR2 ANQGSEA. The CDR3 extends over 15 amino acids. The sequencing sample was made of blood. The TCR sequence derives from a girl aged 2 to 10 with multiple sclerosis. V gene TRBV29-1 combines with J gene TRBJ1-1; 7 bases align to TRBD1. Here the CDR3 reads CSVRGFGADFTEAFF. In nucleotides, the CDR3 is TGCAGCGTCAGGGGGTTCGGTGCTGATTTCACTGAAGCTTTCTTT.